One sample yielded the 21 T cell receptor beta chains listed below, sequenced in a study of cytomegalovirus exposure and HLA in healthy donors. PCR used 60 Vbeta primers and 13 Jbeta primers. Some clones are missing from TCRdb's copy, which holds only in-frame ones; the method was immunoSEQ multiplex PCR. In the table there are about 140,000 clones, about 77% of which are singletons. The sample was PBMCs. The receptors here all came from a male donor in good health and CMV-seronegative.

The CDR3: CASSLGGRADTQYF. The CDR3 DNA reads TGCGCCAGCAGCTTGGGCGGGAGGGCGGATACGCAGTATTTT. The rearrangement joins TRBV5-1 to TRBJ2-3; 9 positions agree with TRBD2. After removal of 0 bases from V and 6 bases from J, the junction contained 2 bases not matched to a gene. The CDR3 spans 14 residues. CDR1 and CDR2 (germline): SGHRS, YFSETQ.

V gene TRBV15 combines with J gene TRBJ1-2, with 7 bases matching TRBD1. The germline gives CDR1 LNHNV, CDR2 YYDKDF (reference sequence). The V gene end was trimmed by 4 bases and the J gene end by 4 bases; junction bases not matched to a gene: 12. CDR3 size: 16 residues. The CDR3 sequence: CATSNERQGPSYGYTF. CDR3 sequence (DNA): TGTGCCACCAGCAATGAGAGACAGGGCCCTTCCTATGGCTACACCTTC.

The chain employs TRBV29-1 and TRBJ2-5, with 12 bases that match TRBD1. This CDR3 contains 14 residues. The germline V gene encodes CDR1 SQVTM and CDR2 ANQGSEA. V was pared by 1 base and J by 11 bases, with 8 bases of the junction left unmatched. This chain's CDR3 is CSVEVGQGAREQYF. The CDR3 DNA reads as TGCAGCGTTGAAGTGGGACAGGGGGCGCGTGAGCAGTACTTC.

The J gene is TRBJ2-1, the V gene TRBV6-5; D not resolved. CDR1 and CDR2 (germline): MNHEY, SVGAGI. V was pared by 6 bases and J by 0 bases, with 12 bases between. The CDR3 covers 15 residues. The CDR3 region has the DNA TGTGCCAGCAGCCCCTCCCCTCGCTCCTACAATGAGCAGTTCTTC. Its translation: CASSPSPRSYNEQFF.

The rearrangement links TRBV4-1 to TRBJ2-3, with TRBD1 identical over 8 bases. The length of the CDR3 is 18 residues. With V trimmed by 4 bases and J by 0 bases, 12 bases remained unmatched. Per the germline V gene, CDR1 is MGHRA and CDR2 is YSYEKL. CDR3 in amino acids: CASSPSQGAARSTDTQYF. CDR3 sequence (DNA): TGCGCCAGCAGCCCTTCGCAGGGGGCCGCCCGGAGCACAGATACGCAGTATTTT.

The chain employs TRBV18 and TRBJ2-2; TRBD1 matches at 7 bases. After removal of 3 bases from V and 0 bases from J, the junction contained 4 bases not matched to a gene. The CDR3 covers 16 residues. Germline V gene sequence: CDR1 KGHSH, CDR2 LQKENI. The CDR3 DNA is TGTGCCAGCTCACCGCCCGGGACAGCGAACACCGGGGAGCTGTTTTTT. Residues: CASSPPGTANTGELFF.

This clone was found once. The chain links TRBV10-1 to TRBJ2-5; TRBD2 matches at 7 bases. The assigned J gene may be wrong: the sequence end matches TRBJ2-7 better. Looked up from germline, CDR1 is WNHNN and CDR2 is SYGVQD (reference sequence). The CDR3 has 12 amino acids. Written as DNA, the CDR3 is TGCGCCAGCAGCGGGGGGTCCTACGAGCAGTACTTC. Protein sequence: CASSGGSYEQYF.

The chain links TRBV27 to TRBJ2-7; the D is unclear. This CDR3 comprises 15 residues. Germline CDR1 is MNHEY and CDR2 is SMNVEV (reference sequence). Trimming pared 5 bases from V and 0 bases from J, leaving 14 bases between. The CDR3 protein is CASSNPRRSSYEQYF. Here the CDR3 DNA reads TGTGCCAGCAGTAACCCCCGGCGGAGCTCCTACGAGCAGTACTTC.

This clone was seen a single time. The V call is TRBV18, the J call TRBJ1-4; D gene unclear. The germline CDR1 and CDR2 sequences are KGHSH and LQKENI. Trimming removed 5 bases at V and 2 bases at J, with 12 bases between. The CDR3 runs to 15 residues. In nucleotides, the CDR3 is TGTGCCAGCTCATCCCGAGGCGCGACTAATGAAAAACTGTTTTTT. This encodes CASSSRGATNEKLFF.

This chain's CDR3 is CASSLRGQQVDTQYF. For the CDR3, the DNA is TGTGCCAGCAGCTTACGGGGACAGCAGGTCGATACGCAGTATTTT. This sequence joins TRBV7-8 and TRBJ2-3; 7 nucleotides align to TRBD1. Germline V gene sequence: CDR1 SGHVS, CDR2 FQNEAQ. The CDR3 extends over 15 amino acids. V trimming: 2 bases; J trimming: 6 bases; junction bases outside the gene matches: 8.

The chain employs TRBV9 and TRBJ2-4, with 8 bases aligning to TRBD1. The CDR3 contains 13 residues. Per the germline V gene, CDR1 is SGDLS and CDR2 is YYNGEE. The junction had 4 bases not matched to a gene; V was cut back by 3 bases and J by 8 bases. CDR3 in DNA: TGTGCCAGCAGCGGGACAGGGTTTGACATTCAGTACTTC. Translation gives CASSGTGFDIQYF.

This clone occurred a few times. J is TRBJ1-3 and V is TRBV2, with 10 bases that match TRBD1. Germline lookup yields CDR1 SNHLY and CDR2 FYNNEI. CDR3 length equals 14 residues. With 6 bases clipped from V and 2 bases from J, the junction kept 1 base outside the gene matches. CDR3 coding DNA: TGTGCCAGCAGGGGGACAGGGGCTGGAAACACCATATATTTT. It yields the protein CASRGTGAGNTIYF.

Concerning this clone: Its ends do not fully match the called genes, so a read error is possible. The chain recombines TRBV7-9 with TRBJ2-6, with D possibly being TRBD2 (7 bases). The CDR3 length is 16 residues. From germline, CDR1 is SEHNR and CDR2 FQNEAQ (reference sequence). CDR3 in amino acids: CASSLAGGGGANGLTF. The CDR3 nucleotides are TGTGCCAGCAGCTTAGCGGGAGGGGGTGGGGCCAACGGCCTGACTTTC. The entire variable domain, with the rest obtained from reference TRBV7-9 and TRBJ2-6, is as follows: DTGVSQNPRHKITKRGQNVTFRCDPISEHNRLYWYRQTLGQGPEFLTYFQNEAQLEKSRLLSDRFSAERPKGSFSTLEIQRTEQGDSAMYLCASSLAGGGGANGLTFGAGSRLTVL.

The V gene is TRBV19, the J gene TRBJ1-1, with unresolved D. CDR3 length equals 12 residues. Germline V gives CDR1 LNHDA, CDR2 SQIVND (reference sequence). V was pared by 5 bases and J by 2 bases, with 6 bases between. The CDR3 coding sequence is TGTGCCAGTAGTTTTTCTAACACTGAAGCTTTCTTT. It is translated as CASSFSNTEAFF.

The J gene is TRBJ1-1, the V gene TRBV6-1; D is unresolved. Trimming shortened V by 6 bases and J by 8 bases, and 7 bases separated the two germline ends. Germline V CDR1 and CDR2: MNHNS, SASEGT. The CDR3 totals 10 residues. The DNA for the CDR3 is TGTGCCAGCAGAGTCAGGGAAGCTTTCTTT. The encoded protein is CASRVREAFF.

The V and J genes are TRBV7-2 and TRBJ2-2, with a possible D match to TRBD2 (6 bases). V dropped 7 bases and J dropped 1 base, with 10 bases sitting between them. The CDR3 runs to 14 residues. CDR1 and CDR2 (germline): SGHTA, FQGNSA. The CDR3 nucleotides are TGTGCCAGCACGGGACTTCTGAACACCGGGGAGCTGTTTTTT. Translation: CASTGLLNTGELFF.

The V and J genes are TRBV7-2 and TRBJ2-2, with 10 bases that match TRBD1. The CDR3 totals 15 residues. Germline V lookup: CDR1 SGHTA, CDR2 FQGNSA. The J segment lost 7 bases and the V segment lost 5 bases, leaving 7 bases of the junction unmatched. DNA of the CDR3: TGTGCCAGCAGCCGACAGGGGGCGCTTGGCGGGGAGCTGTTTTTT. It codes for CASSRQGALGGELFF.

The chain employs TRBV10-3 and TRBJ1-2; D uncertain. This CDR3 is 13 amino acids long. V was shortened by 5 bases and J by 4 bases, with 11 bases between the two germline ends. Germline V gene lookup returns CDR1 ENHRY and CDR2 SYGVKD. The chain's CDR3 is CAISPAHSYGYTF. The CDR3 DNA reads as TGTGCCATCAGTCCCGCACACAGCTATGGCTACACCTTC.

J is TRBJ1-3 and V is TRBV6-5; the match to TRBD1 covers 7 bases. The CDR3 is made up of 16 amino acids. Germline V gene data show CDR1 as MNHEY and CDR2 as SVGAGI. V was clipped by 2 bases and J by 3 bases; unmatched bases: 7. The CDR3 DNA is TGTGCCAGCAGTTACAGCCCGACAGGGAATGGAAACACCATATATTTT. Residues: CASSYSPTGNGNTIYF.

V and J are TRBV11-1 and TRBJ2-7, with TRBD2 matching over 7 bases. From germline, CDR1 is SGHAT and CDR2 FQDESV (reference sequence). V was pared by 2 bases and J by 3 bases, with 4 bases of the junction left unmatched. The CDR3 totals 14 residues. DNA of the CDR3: TGTGCCAGCAGCTTAACCGGGGGGATCTACGAGCAGTACTTC. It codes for CASSLTGGIYEQYF.

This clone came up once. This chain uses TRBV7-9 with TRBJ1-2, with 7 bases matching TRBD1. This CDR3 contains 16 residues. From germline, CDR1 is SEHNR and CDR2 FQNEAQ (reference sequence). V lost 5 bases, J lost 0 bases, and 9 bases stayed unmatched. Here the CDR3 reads CASSPRDSYSNYGYTF. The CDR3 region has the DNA TGTGCCAGCAGCCCCCGGGACAGTTACTCTAACTATGGCTACACCTTC.